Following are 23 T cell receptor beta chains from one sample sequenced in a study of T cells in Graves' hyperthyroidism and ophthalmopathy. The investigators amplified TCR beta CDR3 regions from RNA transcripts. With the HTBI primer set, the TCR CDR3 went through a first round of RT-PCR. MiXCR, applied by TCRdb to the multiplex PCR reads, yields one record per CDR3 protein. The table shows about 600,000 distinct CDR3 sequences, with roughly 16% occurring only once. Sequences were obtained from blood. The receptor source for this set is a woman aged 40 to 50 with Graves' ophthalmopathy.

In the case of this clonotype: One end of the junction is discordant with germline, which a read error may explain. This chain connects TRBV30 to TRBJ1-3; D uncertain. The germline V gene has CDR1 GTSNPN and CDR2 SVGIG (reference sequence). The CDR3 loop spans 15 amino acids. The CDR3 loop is CAWKTQSLSGNIIYF. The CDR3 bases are TGTGCCTGGAAAACACAGTCCCTCTCTGGAAACATCATATATTTT.

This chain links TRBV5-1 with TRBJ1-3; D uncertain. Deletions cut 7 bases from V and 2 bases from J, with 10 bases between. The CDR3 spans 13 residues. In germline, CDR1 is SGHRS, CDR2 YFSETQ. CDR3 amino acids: CASSSDPGNTIYF. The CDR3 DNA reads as TGCGCCAGCTCCAGTGATCCTGGAAACACCATATATTTT.

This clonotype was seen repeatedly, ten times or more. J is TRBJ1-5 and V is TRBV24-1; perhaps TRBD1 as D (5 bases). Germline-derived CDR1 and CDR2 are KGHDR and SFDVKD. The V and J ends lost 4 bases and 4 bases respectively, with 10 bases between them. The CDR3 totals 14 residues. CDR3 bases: TGTGCCACCAGTGACAGGGAGGGAAATCAGCCCCAGCATTTT. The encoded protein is CATSDREGNQPQHF.

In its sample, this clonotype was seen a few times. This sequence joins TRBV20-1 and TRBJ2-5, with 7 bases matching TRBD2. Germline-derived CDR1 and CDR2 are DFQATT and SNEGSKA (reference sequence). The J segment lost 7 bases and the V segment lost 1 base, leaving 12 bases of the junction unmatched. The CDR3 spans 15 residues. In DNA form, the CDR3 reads TGCAGTGCTAGAGGCGTTGGCGGGGGTAGAGGGACCCAGTACTTC. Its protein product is CSARGVGGGRGTQYF.

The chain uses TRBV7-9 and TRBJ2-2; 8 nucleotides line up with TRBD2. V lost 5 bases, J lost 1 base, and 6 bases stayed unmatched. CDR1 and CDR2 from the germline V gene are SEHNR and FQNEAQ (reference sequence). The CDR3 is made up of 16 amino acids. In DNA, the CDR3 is TGTGCCAGCAGCCCTCTCAGCGGGGGGAACACCGGGGAGCTGTTTTTT. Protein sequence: CASSPLSGGNTGELFF.

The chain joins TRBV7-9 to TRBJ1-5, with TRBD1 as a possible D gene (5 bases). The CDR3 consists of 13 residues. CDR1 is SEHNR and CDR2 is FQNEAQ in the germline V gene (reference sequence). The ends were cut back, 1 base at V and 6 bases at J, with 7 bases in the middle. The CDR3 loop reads CASSLGTGQPQHF. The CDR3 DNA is TGTGCCAGCAGCTTAGGAACAGGTCAGCCCCAGCATTTT.

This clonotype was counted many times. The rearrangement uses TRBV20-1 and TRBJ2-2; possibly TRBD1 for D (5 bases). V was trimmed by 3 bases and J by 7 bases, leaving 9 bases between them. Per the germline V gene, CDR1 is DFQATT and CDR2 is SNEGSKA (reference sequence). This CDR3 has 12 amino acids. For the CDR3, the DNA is TGCAGTGCTAGGGGGCCTGACGGGGAGCTGTTTTTT. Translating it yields CSARGPDGELFF.

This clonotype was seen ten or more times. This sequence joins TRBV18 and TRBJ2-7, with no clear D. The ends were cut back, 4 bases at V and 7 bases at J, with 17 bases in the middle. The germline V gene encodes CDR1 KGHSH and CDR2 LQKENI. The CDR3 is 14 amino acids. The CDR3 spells CASSQQAWGEEQYF. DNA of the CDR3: TGTGCCAGCTCACAGCAAGCGTGGGGTGAAGAGCAGTACTTC. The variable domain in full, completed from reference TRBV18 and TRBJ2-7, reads NAGVMQNPRHLVRRRGQEARLRCSPMKGHSHVYWYRQLPEEGLKFMVYLQKENIIDESGMPKERFSAEFPKEGPSILRIQQVVRGDSAAYFCASSQQAWGEEQYFGPGTRLTVT.

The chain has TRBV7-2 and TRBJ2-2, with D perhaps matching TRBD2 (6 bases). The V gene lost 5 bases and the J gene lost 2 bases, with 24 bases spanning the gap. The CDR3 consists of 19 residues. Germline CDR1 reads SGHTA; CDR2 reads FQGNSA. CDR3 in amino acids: CASSHSAWEVTANTGELFF. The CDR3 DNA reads TGTGCCAGCAGCCATTCCGCCTGGGAGGTCACAGCAAACACCGGGGAGCTGTTTTTT.

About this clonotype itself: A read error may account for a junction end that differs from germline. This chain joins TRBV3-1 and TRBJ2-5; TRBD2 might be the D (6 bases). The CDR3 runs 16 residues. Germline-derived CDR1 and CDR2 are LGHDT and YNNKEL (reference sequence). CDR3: CASSQVAGRESETQCF. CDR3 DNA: TGTGCCAGCAGCCAAGTCGCGGGTCGGGAGTCAGAGACCCAGTGCTTC.

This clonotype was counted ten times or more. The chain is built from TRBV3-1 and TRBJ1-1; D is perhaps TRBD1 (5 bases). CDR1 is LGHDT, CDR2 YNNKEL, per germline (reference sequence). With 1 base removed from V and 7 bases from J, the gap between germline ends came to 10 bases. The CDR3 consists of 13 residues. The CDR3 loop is CASSQVGADEAFF. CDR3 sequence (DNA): TGTGCCAGCAGCCAAGTCGGGGCTGATGAAGCTTTCTTT.

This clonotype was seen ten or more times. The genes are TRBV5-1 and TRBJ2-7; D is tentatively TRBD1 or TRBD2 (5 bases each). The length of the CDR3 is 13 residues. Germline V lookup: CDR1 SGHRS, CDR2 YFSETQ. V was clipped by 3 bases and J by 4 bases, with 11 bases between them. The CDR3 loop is CASSSGAGYEQYF. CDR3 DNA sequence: TGCGCCAGCAGCTCCGGGGCTGGATACGAGCAGTACTTC.

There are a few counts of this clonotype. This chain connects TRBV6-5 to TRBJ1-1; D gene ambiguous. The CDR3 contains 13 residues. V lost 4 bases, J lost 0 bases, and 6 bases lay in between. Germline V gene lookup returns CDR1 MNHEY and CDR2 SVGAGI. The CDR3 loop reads CASSSIMNTEAFF. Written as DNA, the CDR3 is TGTGCCAGCAGTTCAATTATGAACACTGAAGCTTTCTTT.

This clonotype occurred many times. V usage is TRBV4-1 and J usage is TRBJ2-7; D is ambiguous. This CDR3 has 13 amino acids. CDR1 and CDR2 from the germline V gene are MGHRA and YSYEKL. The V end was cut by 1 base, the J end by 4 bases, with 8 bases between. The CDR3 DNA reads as TGCGCCAGCAGCCAAGTCAAAGGGTACGAGCAGTACTTC. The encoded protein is CASSQVKGYEQYF.

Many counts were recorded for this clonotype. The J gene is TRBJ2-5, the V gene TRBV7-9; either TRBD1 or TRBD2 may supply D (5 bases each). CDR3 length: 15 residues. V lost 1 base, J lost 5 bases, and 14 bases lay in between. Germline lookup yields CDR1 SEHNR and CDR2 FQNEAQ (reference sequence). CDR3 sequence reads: CASSLGSGLRETQYF. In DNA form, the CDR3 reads TGTGCCAGCAGCTTAGGTTCGGGGCTCCGGGAGACCCAGTACTTC. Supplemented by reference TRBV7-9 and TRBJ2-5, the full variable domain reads DTGVSQNPRHKITKRGQNVTFRCDPISEHNRLYWYRQTLGQGPEFLTYFQNEAQLEKSRLLSDRFSAERPKGSFSTLEIQRTEQGDSAMYLCASSLGSGLRETQYFGPGTRLLVL.

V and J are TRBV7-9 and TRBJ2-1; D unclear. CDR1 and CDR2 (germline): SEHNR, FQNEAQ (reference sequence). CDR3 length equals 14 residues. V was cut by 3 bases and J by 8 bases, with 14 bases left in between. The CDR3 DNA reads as TGTGCCAGCAGCTTTCATGCCCCAACAGATGAGCAGTTCTTC. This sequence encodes CASSFHAPTDEQFF.

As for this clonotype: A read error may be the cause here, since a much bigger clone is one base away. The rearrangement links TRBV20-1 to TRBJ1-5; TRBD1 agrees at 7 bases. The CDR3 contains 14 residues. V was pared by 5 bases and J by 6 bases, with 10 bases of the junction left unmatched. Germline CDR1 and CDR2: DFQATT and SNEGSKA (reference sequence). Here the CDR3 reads CSALADRPGQPQHF. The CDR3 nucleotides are TGCAGTGCTCTCGCGGACAGGCCCGGTCAGCCCCAGCATTTT.

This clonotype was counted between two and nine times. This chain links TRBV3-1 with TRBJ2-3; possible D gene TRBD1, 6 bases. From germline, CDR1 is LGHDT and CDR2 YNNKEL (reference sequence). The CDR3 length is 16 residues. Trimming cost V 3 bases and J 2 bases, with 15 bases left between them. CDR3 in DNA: TGTGCCAGCAGCCACTCGTTGAACAGGGTCACAGATACGCAGTATTTT. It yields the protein CASSHSLNRVTDTQYF.

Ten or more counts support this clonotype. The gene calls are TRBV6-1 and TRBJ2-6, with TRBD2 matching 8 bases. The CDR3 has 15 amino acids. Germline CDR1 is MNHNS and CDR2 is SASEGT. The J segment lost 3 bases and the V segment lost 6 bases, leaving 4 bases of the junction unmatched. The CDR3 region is CASSGAGVGANVLTF. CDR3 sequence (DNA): TGTGCCAGCAGCGGAGCGGGAGTTGGGGCCAACGTCCTGACTTTC.

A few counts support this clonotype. The CDR3 sequence: CATSDRLAGIYEQFF. CDR3 coding DNA: TGTGCCACCAGTGACCGGCTAGCGGGAATCTATGAGCAGTTCTTC. The genes are TRBV24-1 and TRBJ2-1, with 9 bases matching TRBD2. Germline V gene sequence: CDR1 KGHDR, CDR2 SFDVKD. CDR3 length equals 15 residues. The J segment lost 8 bases and the V segment lost 4 bases, leaving 8 bases of the junction unmatched.

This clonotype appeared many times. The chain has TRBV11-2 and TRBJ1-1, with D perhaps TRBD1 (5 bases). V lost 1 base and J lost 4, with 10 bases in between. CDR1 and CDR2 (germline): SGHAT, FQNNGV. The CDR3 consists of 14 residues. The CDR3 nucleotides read TGTGCCAGCAGCTTAGCCGGGGGGACCACTGAAGCTTTCTTT. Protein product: CASSLAGGTTEAFF.

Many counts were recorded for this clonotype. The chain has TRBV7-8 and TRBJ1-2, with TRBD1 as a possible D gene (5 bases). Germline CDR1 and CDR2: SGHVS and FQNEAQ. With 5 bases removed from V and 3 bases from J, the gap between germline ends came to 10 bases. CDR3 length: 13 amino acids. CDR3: CASSRGGDYGYTF. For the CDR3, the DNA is TGTGCCAGCAGCCGTGGAGGGGACTATGGCTACACCTTC.

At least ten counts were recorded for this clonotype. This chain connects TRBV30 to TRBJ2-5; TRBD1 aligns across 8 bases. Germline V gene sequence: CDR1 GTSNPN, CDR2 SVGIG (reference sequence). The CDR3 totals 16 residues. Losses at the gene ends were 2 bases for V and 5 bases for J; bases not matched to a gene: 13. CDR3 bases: TGTGCCTGGAGTACCACGGTGGGACAGGAAAGCGAGACCCAGTACTTC. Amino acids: CAWSTTVGQESETQYF.